A single sample gave rise to the 27 T cell receptor beta chains below, sequenced in a study of CD8 T cells in Susac syndrome. After extraction with the RNeasy kit, about 0.45 to 1 ug of the RNA was reverse transcribed using random hexamers. From the immunoSEQ multiplex PCR reads, TCRdb called clonotypes with MiXCR, one entry per CDR3 protein. Of 84,000 or so distinct CDR3 sequences in the sample, roughly 95% were seen once. Sequenced sample: CD8+ T cells from PBMCs. All receptors derive from a human donor with Susac syndrome.

The chain carries TRBV2 and TRBJ2-2, with D unclear. The V end was cut by 8 bases, the J end by 6 bases, with 7 bases between. This CDR3 has 11 residues. Germline assignment: CDR1 SNHLY and CDR2 FYNNEI. The CDR3 loop is CASLVAGELFF. CDR3 sequence (DNA): TGTGCCAGCCTTGTGGCCGGGGAGCTGTTTTTT.

The chain links TRBV27 to TRBJ2-1, with unresolved D. Per the germline V gene, CDR1 is MNHEY and CDR2 is SMNVEV (reference sequence). This CDR3 spans 15 amino acids. The ends were cut back, 2 bases at V and 0 bases at J, with 8 bases in the middle. This CDR3 is CASSLLASSYNEQFF. DNA for the CDR3: TGTGCCAGCAGTTTACTGGCGAGCTCCTACAATGAGCAGTTCTTC.

The rearrangement links TRBV24-1 to TRBJ2-2, with D uncertain. Trimming pared 1 base from V and 6 bases from J, leaving 5 bases between. Germline CDR1 KGHDR, CDR2 SFDVKD. There are 13 residues in the CDR3. The CDR3 nucleotides read TGTGCCACCAGTGATTTATCTGCCGGGGAGCTGTTTTTT. This encodes CATSDLSAGELFF.

The gene calls are TRBV25-1 and TRBJ2-3; D unclear. Trimming left V 7 bases short and J 2 bases short, with 4 bases between. This CDR3 contains 11 residues. The germline gives CDR1 MGHDK, CDR2 SYGVNS. Here the CDR3 DNA reads TGTGCCAGCACCCTCACAGATACGCAGTATTTT. Its protein is CASTLTDTQYF.

The chain has TRBV4-3 and TRBJ2-7; no definite D call. CDR1 LGHNA and CDR2 YSLEER come from the germline V gene. This CDR3 has 15 amino acids. The ends were cut back, 1 base at V and 0 bases at J, with 10 bases in the middle. In nucleotides, the CDR3 is TGCGCCAGCAGCCAAGGGTCACCGCCCTCCTACGAGCAGTACTTC. This codes for CASSQGSPPSYEQYF.

The J gene is TRBJ2-7, the V gene TRBV27; 9 nucleotides agree with TRBD1. The germline V gene has CDR1 MNHEY and CDR2 SMNVEV (reference sequence). The CDR3 contains 14 residues. V was pared by 5 bases and J by 3 bases, with 5 bases of the junction left unmatched. CDR3 residues: CASSEQGANYEQYF. The CDR3 DNA sequence: TGTGCCAGCAGTGAACAGGGGGCTAACTACGAGCAGTACTTC.

The chain uses TRBV2 and TRBJ2-3; D is unclear. Germline-derived CDR1 and CDR2 are SNHLY and FYNNEI. The CDR3 is made up of 13 amino acids. Between the trimmed V and J ends, which lost 6 bases and 5 bases, there was a span of 12 bases. The CDR3 DNA follows: TGTGCCAGCAGCCTTAGACGTATAGATACGCAGTATTTT. Its translation is CASSLRRIDTQYF.

The V and J genes are TRBV7-9 and TRBJ2-7; D unresolved. The V gene's germline CDR1 is SEHNR and CDR2 FQNEAQ (reference sequence). The CDR3 extends over 16 amino acids. The ends were cut back, 0 bases at V and 0 bases at J, with 12 bases in the middle. CDR3 region: CASSLAANPLSYEQYF. The CDR3 coding sequence is TGTGCCAGCAGCTTAGCCGCGAATCCTCTCTCCTACGAGCAGTACTTC. The whole variable domain, filled in from reference TRBV7-9 and TRBJ2-7, reads DTGVSQNPRHKITKRGQNVTFRCDPISEHNRLYWYRQTLGQGPEFLTYFQNEAQLEKSRLLSDRFSAERPKGSFSTLEIQRTEQGDSAMYLCASSLAANPLSYEQYFGPGTRLTVT.

V gene TRBV4-3 combines with J gene TRBJ2-7; D is ambiguous. Looked up from germline, CDR1 is LGHNA and CDR2 is YSLEER. This CDR3 has 13 amino acids. V gave up 1 base and J gave up 3 bases, with 7 bases separating them. The CDR3 bases are TGCGCCAGCAGCCAAGGGCTCCTCTACGAGCAGTACTTC. It yields the protein CASSQGLLYEQYF.

The gene calls are TRBV28 and TRBJ2-3, with D hard to call. The CDR3 has 13 residues. Germline V gene lookup returns CDR1 MDHEN and CDR2 SYDVKM. The V end lost 3 bases, the J end lost 6 bases, and 10 bases lay between the germline ends. CDR3 coding DNA: TGTGCCAGCAGTTTTTTGGCCGGTGATACGCAGTATTTT. This translates into CASSFLAGDTQYF.

This clonotype was picked up one time. This rearrangement joins TRBV20-1 to TRBJ2-6, with 7 nucleotides matching TRBD1. Trimming removed 3 bases from V and 0 bases from J; junction bases left unmatched: 17. The CDR3 length is 20 residues. The germline gives CDR1 DFQATT, CDR2 SNEGSKA (reference sequence). CDR3 protein: CSASRMGTAGGISGANVLTF. In DNA, the CDR3 is TGCAGTGCTAGCCGAATGGGTACAGCAGGGGGTATCTCTGGGGCCAACGTCCTGACTTTC.

The CDR3 nucleotides are TGCAGTGCTAGAACTAGCACAGATACGCAGTATTTT. Its protein product is CSARTSTDTQYF. The V and J genes are TRBV20-1 and TRBJ2-3; unclear D gene. This CDR3 is built from 12 residues. Germline V gene sequence: CDR1 DFQATT, CDR2 SNEGSKA (reference sequence). V lost 2 bases and J 0 bases, leaving 3 bases between the germline ends.

The chain combines TRBV11-3 with TRBJ2-7; possibly TRBD1 or TRBD2 for D (5 bases each). The length of the CDR3 is 13 residues. Deletions cut 3 bases from V and 6 bases from J, with 12 bases between. Germline V gives CDR1 SGHNT, CDR2 YENEEA. CDR3 coding DNA: TGTGCCAGCAGCTTGGGGACGTACAGCGAGCAGTACTTC. The encoded protein is CASSLGTYSEQYF.

This sequence joins TRBV20-1 and TRBJ1-5, with D unclear. This CDR3 has 14 residues. V shed 6 bases and J shed 6 bases, with 18 bases lying between them. Germline CDR1 and CDR2: DFQATT and SNEGSKA (reference sequence). CDR3 DNA sequence: TGCAGTGCCCTGGCACGCGGGGAAGGTCAGCCCCAGCATTTT. Amino acids: CSALARGEGQPQHF.

The chain recombines TRBV15 with TRBJ2-5; TRBD1 matches at 7 bases. CDR3 length: 18 residues. V shed 3 bases, J shed 4 bases, and the junction held 17 bases outside the gene matches. Germline CDR1 reads LNHNV; CDR2 reads YYDKDF (reference sequence). CDR3 in amino acids: CATSSPSTGFPFGETQYF. CDR3 DNA: TGTGCCACCAGCAGCCCCTCGACAGGGTTCCCCTTCGGAGAGACCCAGTACTTC. The entire variable domain, with the rest obtained from reference TRBV15 and TRBJ2-5, is as follows: DAMVIQNPRYQVTQFGKPVTLSCSQTLNHNVMYWYQQKSSQAPKLLFHYYDKDFNNEADTPDNFQSRRPNTSFCFLDIRSPGLGDTAMYLCATSSPSTGFPFGETQYFGPGTRLLVL.

This chain joins TRBV3-1 and TRBJ2-5; D is undetermined. V was trimmed by 5 bases and J by 3 bases, leaving 10 bases between them. CDR3 length: 13 residues. The germline gives CDR1 LGHDT, CDR2 YNNKEL (reference sequence). In nucleotides, the CDR3 is TGTGCCAGCAGCTTTCGGATCGAAGAGACCCAGTACTTC. Its translation: CASSFRIEETQYF.

The chain is built from TRBV29-1 and TRBJ2-3; TRBD2 aligns across 7 bases. V trimming: 7 bases; J trimming: 2 bases; junction bases outside the gene matches: 12. The CDR3 has 15 residues. Germline V lookup: CDR1 SQVTM, CDR2 ANQGSEA. The DNA of the CDR3 is TGCAGCGCTGAGGAGGCGAGCGGGGACACAGATACGCAGTATTTT. Protein: CSAEEASGDTDTQYF.

The CDR3, as DNA: TGTGCCAGCAGTTACTCGGACAGTAACGAGCAGTACGTC. Protein: CASSYSDSNEQYV. The V gene is TRBV6-2 or TRBV6-3, the J gene TRBJ2-7; D perhaps matches TRBD1 (6 bases). V shed 0 bases and J shed 5 bases, with 8 bases lying between them. This CDR3 has 13 residues. CDR1 is MNHEY and CDR2 is SVGEGT in the germline V gene.

This clonotype was observed a single time. The chain uses TRBV7-9 and TRBJ2-2, with 11 bases matching TRBD1. Trimming at V came to 6 bases and at J to 6 bases, leaving 6 bases not matched to a gene. CDR1 and CDR2 (germline): SEHNR, FQNEAQ (reference sequence). The CDR3 contains 15 residues. In DNA form, the CDR3 reads TGTGCCAGCAGTTCCACGGGACAGGGGGCCGGGGAGCTGTTTTTT. Translating it yields CASSSTGQGAGELFF.

V usage is TRBV25-1 and J usage is TRBJ1-1; no definite D call. The CDR3 extends over 11 amino acids. Germline CDR1 reads MGHDK; CDR2 reads SYGVNS. V was pared by 8 bases and J by 4 bases, with 8 bases between. DNA for the CDR3: TGTGCCAGCGGGTACAGCACTGAAGCTTTCTTT. Its translation is CASGYSTEAFF.

This sequence joins TRBV7-9 and TRBJ2-3, with 12 bases that match TRBD2. J was trimmed by 4 bases and V by 5 bases; bases with no gene match: 7. The CDR3 totals 16 residues. The germline V gene has CDR1 SEHNR and CDR2 FQNEAQ (reference sequence). The CDR3 loop reads CASSARLAGDADTQYF. The CDR3 DNA reads as TGTGCCAGCAGCGCCAGACTAGCGGGAGACGCAGATACGCAGTATTTT.

The chain recombines TRBV4-3 with TRBJ2-1, with D perhaps assigned TRBD1 or TRBD2 (5 bases each). The germline CDR1 and CDR2 sequences are LGHNA and YSLEER. Between the trimmed V and J ends, which lost 0 bases and 8 bases, there was a span of 11 bases. The CDR3 has 14 amino acids. CDR3: CASSQDYGDDEQFF. CDR3 bases: TGCGCCAGCAGCCAAGATTATGGGGACGATGAGCAGTTCTTC.

This clonotype was observed once. CDR3 DNA: TGTGCCAGCAGTTCCAGCTCACCCCTCCACTTT. It translates to CASSSSSPLHF. The chain carries TRBV6-2 or TRBV6-3 and TRBJ1-6; no reliable D call. The CDR3 extends over 11 amino acids. Deletions cut 4 bases from V and 10 bases from J, with 5 bases between. Germline CDR1 and CDR2: MNHEY and SVGEGT.

In its sample, this clonotype was seen once. This chain links TRBV6-2 or TRBV6-3 with TRBJ2-6; the D is unclear. V lost 5 bases and J 4 bases, leaving 12 bases between the germline ends. In germline, CDR1 is MNHEY, CDR2 SVGEGT. The CDR3 runs 15 residues. The CDR3 loop is CASSIGPAGANVLTF. DNA for the CDR3: TGTGCCAGCAGTATCGGACCGGCGGGGGCCAACGTCCTGACTTTC.

J is TRBJ2-3 and V is TRBV29-1, with TRBD1 as a possible D gene (5 bases). V was cut by 1 base and J by 4 bases, with 9 bases left in between. The CDR3 totals 13 residues. Germline CDR1 is SQVTM and CDR2 is ANQGSEA. As DNA, the CDR3 is TGCAGCGTTGAAGGTTTAGGGGCAGATACGCAGTATTTT. Its protein is CSVEGLGADTQYF.

This sequence joins TRBV20-1 and TRBJ2-7, with a possible D match to TRBD2 (5 bases). CDR1 is DFQATT and CDR2 is SNEGSKA in the germline V gene (reference sequence). The V end lost 3 bases, the J end lost 3 bases, and 12 bases lay between the germline ends. This CDR3 has 13 residues. Here the CDR3 reads CSARRRENYEQYV. DNA of the CDR3: TGCAGTGCTAGGCGTCGGGAAAACTACGAGCAGTACGTC.

V usage is TRBV5-6 and J usage is TRBJ2-5, with D perhaps TRBD1 or TRBD2 (5 bases each). The germline V and J ends were trimmed by 3 bases and 5 bases, with 17 bases remaining between them. The CDR3 length is 15 residues. Germline CDR1 reads SGHDT; CDR2 reads YYEEEE. CDR3 sequence: CASSWGTGTRETQYF. The DNA for the CDR3 is TGTGCCAGCAGCTGGGGGACGGGGACGCGGGAGACCCAGTACTTC. The entire variable domain, with the rest obtained from reference TRBV5-6 and TRBJ2-5, is as follows: DAGVTQSPTHLIKTRGQQVTLRCSPKSGHDTVSWYQQALGQGPQFIFQYYEEEERQRGNFPDRFSGHQFPNYSSELNVNALLLGDSALYLCASSWGTGTRETQYFGPGTRLLVL.